Below, 16 T cell receptor beta chains from the same sample are listed, as sequenced in a study of T cell repertoires and Cas9 in healthy adults. Sequenced by immunoSEQ multiplex PCR; TCRdb stores in-frame clones only, minus some. The repertoire holds 22,000 or so clones, around 92% seen once, with 0.7% to 0.85% in the top ten. The sample taken for sequencing was CD4+ effector T cells (CD127+, CD25-, CD137-, CD154-) from PBMCs; culture status not recorded. The receptor set was obtained from a human donor in good health.

The chain is built from TRBV7-3 and TRBJ2-1; D unclear. The CDR3 length is 13 residues. The V end was cut by 3 bases, the J end by 5 bases, with 8 bases between. Germline V lookup: CDR1 SGHTA, CDR2 FQGTGA. This chain's CDR3 is CASSFGVHNEQFF. In DNA form, the CDR3 reads TGTGCCAGCAGCTTCGGCGTACACAATGAGCAGTTCTTC.

The V call is TRBV5-1, the J call TRBJ1-2; D is uncertain. CDR3 length equals 13 residues. V was shortened by 0 bases and J by 3 bases, with 6 bases between the two germline ends. The germline V gene encodes CDR1 SGHRS and CDR2 YFSETQ. CDR3 DNA sequence: TGCGCCAGCAGCTTGGATGGCGACTATGGCTACACCTTC. Its protein is CASSLDGDYGYTF.

V is TRBV7-2 and J is TRBJ1-4; 9 nucleotides match TRBD1. Per the germline V gene, CDR1 is SGHTA and CDR2 is FQGNSA. V trimming: 5 bases; J trimming: 8 bases; junction bases outside the gene matches: 9. The CDR3 extends over 15 amino acids. CDR3 nucleotide sequence: TGTGCCAGCAGCCCTTACGGGACAGGGAGGGAAAAACTGTTTTTT. Its translation is CASSPYGTGREKLFF.

This chain joins TRBV4-2 and TRBJ1-2; 7 bases fit TRBD1. Germline-derived CDR1 and CDR2 are LGHNA and YNFKEQ. V lost 4 bases, J lost 8 bases, and 7 bases stayed unmatched. The CDR3 covers 13 residues. CDR3 protein: CASSPDRAEGYTF. CDR3 DNA sequence: TGTGCCAGCAGCCCTGACAGGGCTGAGGGCTACACCTTC.

V usage is TRBV11-2 and J usage is TRBJ1-1; 8 bases fit TRBD1. CDR3 length equals 14 residues. Trimming took 6 bases from V and 4 from J; bases not matched to a gene: 7. The V gene's germline CDR1 is SGHAT and CDR2 FQNNGV. CDR3 in DNA: TGTGCCAGCAGTCTAGACAGGGGATCCACTGAAGCTTTCTTT. This codes for CASSLDRGSTEAFF.

The chain carries TRBV7-2 and TRBJ2-1; 9 nucleotides align to TRBD2. This CDR3 is built from 15 residues. Looked up from germline, CDR1 is SGHTA and CDR2 is FQGNSA. After removal of 6 bases from V and 0 bases from J, the junction contained 3 bases not matched to a gene. CDR3 DNA sequence: TGTGCCAGCAGGGTTAGCGGGAGCTCCTACAATGAGCAGTTCTTC. Its translation is CASRVSGSSYNEQFF.

This chain joins TRBV7-3 and TRBJ2-1, with 8 nucleotides matching TRBD2. This CDR3 has 13 residues. Germline-derived CDR1 and CDR2 are SGHTA and FQGTGA. V gave up 5 bases and J gave up 5 bases; unmatched junction bases: 2. CDR3 sequence reads: CASSPGLDNEQFF. The DNA of the CDR3 is TGTGCCAGCAGCCCGGGACTAGACAATGAGCAGTTCTTC. The full variable domain, rest sourced from reference TRBV7-3 and TRBJ2-1, is GAGVSQTPSNKVTEKGKYVELRCDPISGHTALYWYRQSLGQGPEFLIYFQGTGAADDSGLPNDRFFAVRPEGSVSTLKIQRTERGDSAVYLCASSPGLDNEQFFGPGTRLTVL.

CDR3 loop: CASRPETSTDTQYF. The CDR3 DNA reads as TGTGCCAGTCGGCCGGAGACAAGCACAGATACGCAGTATTTT. The J gene is TRBJ2-3, the V gene TRBV7-9; no firm D call. Germline CDR1 is SEHNR and CDR2 is FQNEAQ (reference sequence). Trimming removed 9 bases from V and 0 bases from J, with 13 bases in between. The CDR3 is 14 amino acids.

This clone is a singleton in its sample. V is TRBV18 and J is TRBJ1-1; D unresolved. Germline V lookup: CDR1 KGHSH, CDR2 LQKENI. Trimming removed 6 bases from V and 3 bases from J, with 5 bases in between. The CDR3 loop spans 11 amino acids. CDR3 bases: TGTGCCAGCTCGCTAGACACTGAAGCTTTCTTT. Its protein is CASSLDTEAFF.

J is TRBJ2-1 and V is TRBV18, with 11 positions matching TRBD1. Trimming cost V 2 bases and J 7 bases; bases outside gene matches: 10. In germline, CDR1 is KGHSH, CDR2 LQKENI. The CDR3 loop spans 17 amino acids. The CDR3 loop is CASSPRTGGLLANEQFF. Written as DNA, the CDR3 is TGTGCCAGCTCACCAAGGACAGGGGGCTTACTAGCGAATGAGCAGTTCTTC.

The V and J genes are TRBV30 and TRBJ1-6; D uncertain. CDR3 size: 13 residues. Trimming removed 0 bases at V and 5 bases at J, with 5 bases between. Germline V gene data show CDR1 as GTSNPN and CDR2 as SVGIG (reference sequence). CDR3 amino acids: CAWSVQNNSPLHF. CDR3 nucleotide sequence: TGTGCCTGGAGTGTTCAGAATAATTCACCCCTCCACTTT.

In DNA, the CDR3 is TGCGCCAGCAGCTTGGCCCGAGCCCCGGATTACAATGAGCAGTTCTTC. Translation: CASSLARAPDYNEQFF. V and J are TRBV5-1 and TRBJ2-1; D call uncertain. The germline CDR1 and CDR2 sequences are SGHRS and YFSETQ. With 0 bases removed from V and 4 bases from J, the gap between germline ends came to 14 bases. The CDR3 spans 16 residues. Full variable domain (remainder filled in from reference TRBV5-1 and TRBJ2-1): KAGVTQTPRYLIKTRGQQVTLSCSPISGHRSVSWYQQTPGQGLQFLFEYFSETQRNKGNFPGRFSGRQFSNSRSEMNVSTLELGDSALYLCASSLARAPDYNEQFFGPGTRLTVL.

This clone showed up just a few times. The chain recombines TRBV6-6 with TRBJ1-4; 8 bases agree with TRBD1. Germline V gene lookup returns CDR1 MNHNY and CDR2 SVGAGI (reference sequence). The CDR3 runs 13 residues. Losses at the gene ends were 2 bases for V and 13 bases for J; bases not matched to a gene: 6. CDR3 bases: TGTGCCAGCAGTTACGGGACAGGTCAAGGACTGTTTTTT. It codes for CASSYGTGQGLFF.

Here the CDR3 reads CASSRGQGMSGYTF. The CDR3 DNA is TGTGCCAGCAGCCGAGGACAGGGAATGAGTGGCTACACCTTC. This chain connects TRBV6-5 to TRBJ1-2; 8 nucleotides line up with TRBD1. Unmatched junction bases numbered 10, after V lost 6 bases and J lost 7 bases. This CDR3 has 14 amino acids. Germline V lookup: CDR1 MNHEY, CDR2 SVGAGI.

For this clone: Sequence at one end of the junction differs from germline and may be a read error. This sequence joins TRBV9 and TRBJ2-1; 9 nucleotides line up with TRBD2. The CDR3 has 16 amino acids. The germline gives CDR1 SGDLS, CDR2 YYNGEE. The CDR3 reads CAGSVVPRLADNEQFF. CDR3 bases: TGTGCCGGCAGCGTAGTCCCCCGACTAGCGGACAATGAGCAGTTCTTC.

This chain links TRBV7-9 with TRBJ2-1, with D possibly matching TRBD2 (5 bases). V lost 5 bases, J lost 9 bases, and 5 bases lay in between. The CDR3 is 10 residues long. CDR1 SEHNR and CDR2 FQNEAQ come from the germline V gene (reference sequence). CDR3 DNA: TGTGCCAGCAGCCGGGGTGAGCAGTTCTTC. The encoded protein is CASSRGEQFF.